These 17 T cell receptor beta chains share one sample of origin, sequenced in a study of T cells after yellow fever vaccination. TCRdb reanalysed the 5' RACE reads using MiXCR and keeps one entry per CDR3 protein. The sample carries 120,000 to 150,000 distinct CDR3 sequences, roughly 8% recorded once. The source was CD4+ T cells sorted from PBMCs, collected 5 days after the yellow fever booster vaccination. These receptors were obtained from a man under 40 who received the YFV17D yellow fever vaccine.

This clonotype was counted at least ten times. This chain joins TRBV18 and TRBJ1-1, with 7 bases identical to TRBD1. The CDR3 contains 14 residues. The V segment lost 6 bases and the J segment 4 bases; nucleotides outside the gene matches: 8. Germline-derived CDR1 and CDR2 are KGHSH and LQKENI. This CDR3 is CASSQTGMGTEAFF. The CDR3 DNA is TGTGCCAGCTCCCAGACAGGGATGGGCACTGAAGCTTTCTTT.

This clonotype showed up many times. This chain's CDR3 is CASSVGGNTGELFF. In DNA form, the CDR3 reads TGTGCCAGCAGCGTAGGGGGGAACACCGGGGAGCTGTTTTTT. The rearrangement uses TRBV9 and TRBJ2-2; no firm D call. Trimming pared 0 bases from V and 1 base from J, leaving 4 bases between. Germline V gives CDR1 SGDLS, CDR2 YYNGEE. The CDR3 contains 14 residues.

The chain has TRBV20-1 and TRBJ2-6, with TRBD1 as a possible D gene (6 bases). CDR1 and CDR2 (germline): DFQATT, SNEGSKA (reference sequence). Trimming took 0 bases from V and 4 from J, leaving 10 bases between them. The CDR3 is made up of 15 amino acids. CDR3 residues: CSARETGAGANVLTF. For the CDR3, the DNA is TGCAGTGCTAGAGAGACAGGCGCCGGGGCCAACGTCCTGACTTTC.

Turning to this clonotype: Compared with germline, one end of the junction differs, possibly owing to a read error. The chain carries TRBV27 and TRBJ2-5; TRBD2 matches at 7 bases. Germline V lookup: CDR1 MNHEY, CDR2 SMNVEV (reference sequence). This CDR3 is 17 amino acids long. The CDR3 DNA reads TGTGCCAGCAGTTTCGTATTGGGGGGGGAGGGCCGGGAGACCCCGTACTTC. Translated, it gives CASSFVLGGEGRETPYF.

The genes are TRBV12-3 or TRBV12-4 and TRBJ2-2; no clear D. CDR3 size: 14 residues. Trimming removed 5 bases from V and 6 bases from J, with 13 bases in between. In nucleotides, the CDR3 is TGTGCCAGCAGTACGGTTCGGTTTCCCGGGGAGCTGTTTTTT. Its translation: CASSTVRFPGELFF.

This clonotype has a count of ten or more. The V call is TRBV5-1, the J call TRBJ2-5, with TRBD2 matching 8 bases. Germline CDR1 is SGHRS and CDR2 is YFSETQ. J lost 1 base, V lost 4 bases, and 3 bases had no gene match. The CDR3 totals 14 residues. CDR3 amino acids: CASSGGLAQETQYF. The DNA of the CDR3 is TGCGCCAGCAGCGGTGGACTAGCCCAAGAGACCCAGTACTTC.

This clonotype was detected a few times. This chain joins TRBV28 and TRBJ1-6; D possibly corresponds to TRBD1 (5 bases). Germline lookup yields CDR1 MDHEN and CDR2 SYDVKM. Trimming removed 6 bases from V and 8 bases from J, with 20 bases in between. The CDR3 runs to 16 residues. The CDR3 nucleotides are TGTGCCAGCAGGATTCCAGGGTCCTCCCAGCATTCACCCCTCCACTTT. Protein: CASRIPGSSQHSPLHF.

In its sample, this clonotype was seen many times. The rearrangement links TRBV20-1 to TRBJ2-7; 9 nucleotides agree with TRBD2. The CDR3 spans 15 residues. The germline V gene encodes CDR1 DFQATT and CDR2 SNEGSKA (reference sequence). V shed 3 bases and J 2 bases; nucleotides not matched to a gene: 8. The CDR3 sequence: CSARLPGGRAYEQYF. The DNA of the CDR3 is TGCAGTGCTAGGCTCCCGGGCGGGAGGGCCTACGAGCAGTACTTC.

This clonotype was seen ten or more times. This chain links TRBV5-4 with TRBJ2-3, with D tentatively TRBD1 (5 bases). Trimming took 2 bases from V and 4 from J, leaving 8 bases between them. Per the germline V gene, CDR1 is SGHNT and CDR2 is YYREEE (reference sequence). The CDR3 loop spans 13 amino acids. The CDR3 region has the DNA TGTGCCAGCAGCTTACAGGATGCAGATACGCAGTATTTT. Protein: CASSLQDADTQYF.

The sample holds a few counts of this clonotype. This chain uses TRBV7-2 with TRBJ2-7, with 9 bases matching TRBD2. The CDR3 length is 14 residues. Trimming took 5 bases from V and 7 from J; bases not matched to a gene: 9. Looked up from germline, CDR1 is SGHTA and CDR2 is FQGNSA. Here the CDR3 reads CASSESWREGEQYF. As DNA, the CDR3 is TGTGCCAGCAGCGAAAGTTGGCGGGAGGGGGAGCAGTACTTC. The whole variable domain, filled in from reference TRBV7-2 and TRBJ2-7, reads GAGVSQSPSNKVTEKGKDVELRCDPISGHTALYWYRQSLGQGLEFLIYFQGNSAPDKSGLPSDRFSAERTGGSVSTLTIQRTQQEDSAVYLCASSESWREGEQYFGPGTRLTVT.

In this sample, this clonotype turned up many times. V gene TRBV7-2 combines with J gene TRBJ2-1; TRBD2 is a possible D gene (5 bases). In germline, CDR1 is SGHTA, CDR2 FQGNSA. Trimming took 0 bases from V and 7 from J, leaving 13 bases between them. The CDR3 runs 15 residues. CDR3 DNA sequence: TGTGCCAGCAGCTTAGCGCGGAAAGGCGGGAATGAGCAGTTCTTC. Translation gives CASSLARKGGNEQFF.

This clonotype came up a few times. The rearrangement uses TRBV12-3 or TRBV12-4 and TRBJ2-2, with a tentative D call TRBD2 (7 bases). Deletions cut 3 bases from V and 7 bases from J, with 12 bases between. The CDR3 runs to 14 residues. CDR3 DNA sequence: TGTGCCAGCAGTTTGGGGGGGCGCTTCGGGGAGCTGTTTTTT. This encodes CASSLGGRFGELFF.

The sample holds many counts of this clonotype. The chain recombines TRBV5-1 with TRBJ1-5, with a weak D call TRBD1 (5 bases). V lost 0 bases and J 2 bases, leaving 6 bases between the germline ends. Looked up from germline, CDR1 is SGHRS and CDR2 is YFSETQ. This CDR3 region has 14 residues. The CDR3 protein is CASSLGGGNQPQHF. In DNA, the CDR3 is TGCGCCAGCAGCTTGGGAGGGGGCAATCAGCCCCAGCATTTT.

This clonotype was detected ten times or more. The chain carries TRBV5-3 and TRBJ2-7; D is undetermined. TRBV5-3 is flagged as an ORF with uncertain function. CDR3 length equals 15 residues. Deletions cut 1 base from V and 0 bases from J, with 11 bases between. The DNA of the CDR3 is TGTGCCAGAAGCTTGCAAGGGCGATACTCCTACGAGCAGTACTTC. This gives the protein CARSLQGRYSYEQYF.

This clonotype was counted only a few times. This chain uses TRBV14 with TRBJ2-1; D is unresolved. With 1 base removed from V and 5 bases from J, the gap between germline ends came to 9 bases. The germline CDR1 and CDR2 sequences are SGHDN and FVKESK. The CDR3 length is 14 residues. The CDR3 DNA reads TGTGCCAGCAGCCAAGCTCTCGGTAACAATGAGCAGTTCTTC. Its protein product is CASSQALGNNEQFF.

The gene calls are TRBV7-2 and TRBJ1-5, with D possibly being TRBD1 (5 bases). Deletions cut 1 base from V and 2 bases from J, with 9 bases between. Germline CDR1 is SGHTA and CDR2 is FQGNSA. CDR3 length equals 15 residues. The CDR3 nucleotides are TGTGCCAGCAGCTTAGGGGGCATGGGCAATCAGCCCCAGCATTTT. Amino acid sequence: CASSLGGMGNQPQHF.

This clonotype was seen ten or more times. The rearrangement uses TRBV4-3 and TRBJ2-6, with a tentative D call TRBD2 (5 bases). V was cut by 0 bases and J by 4 bases, with 10 bases left in between. This CDR3 spans 16 amino acids. In germline, CDR1 is LGHNA, CDR2 YSLEER. The CDR3 here is CASSQDRGYGANVLTF. In DNA form, the CDR3 reads TGCGCCAGCAGCCAAGATCGAGGGTACGGGGCCAACGTCCTGACTTTC.